This entry describes one TCR beta chain. Its cognate antigen has yet to be identified. It has no much larger one-base neighbor in the sample; base qualities were not kept. This sample stems from a study of cytomegalovirus exposure and HLA in healthy donors (dated by TCRdb to between 2016 and 2019). For the wider study: According to a later analysis, one platform produced both the 110 or so validation repertoires and the 720 or so repertoires of the first cohort. The study aimed to test whether cataloging public T cell receptors could reveal signatures of past pathogen exposure. Along with the roughly 610-subject first cohort, a separate validation cohort of over a hundred different subjects was used. The study combined high-throughput TCR immunosequencing, statistical association of individual TCRs with disease status, and machine learning to predict cytomegalovirus infection status. General study outcomes and caveats: A few of the identified cytomegalovirus-associated TCR beta chains were confirmed in vitro to be specific for cytomegalovirus antigens. The classifier was reported to diagnose cytomegalovirus status with high specificity and sensitivity in both the original and validation cohorts. In the study, about 150 TCR beta chains were listed as associated with cytomegalovirus. The validation cohort had no HLA typing available for a later analysis, so co-occurrence within that cohort was assessed over all 110 or so repertoires. In a later analysis, TCRs clustered in the first cohort were found to also tend to co-occur in the approximately 110 validation repertoires, with approximately 94% of cluster scores above 0. Across donors, most TCR sequences were observed very rarely, whereas some public TCRs were present in many individuals. According to the authors, the approach could potentially be generalized to other disease states and immunological phenotypes.

Separate from the approximately 700-subject first cohort, the validation cohort of roughly 130 subjects was the group to which the donors belonged. Libraries came from the immunoSEQ multiplex PCR assay. The authors processed their data as follows. To diagnose cytomegalovirus status from the catalog of TCR beta chain sequences, a statistical classification framework was built. Sourced from immuneACCESS, this table was stored by TCRdb with only in-frame sequences that have V and J called. A share of the clones is absent; for the studies checked, an unresolved V gene accounts for under half, and the remainder has no known explanation. V, J and clone size reflect that table, while D and trimming were determined from the DNA. The sample has tens of thousands of clones on record, 94% of them singletons. Roughly 2.1% of the sample goes to the ten largest clones. Sequencing was carried out using PBMCs. This TCR came from a woman in her late teens or twenties in good health and CMV-seronegative.

The DNA is as follows: TGTGCCAGCAGCAAGACAGGGGGCATGGGCACGGGGCAAGAGACCCAGTACTTC. Its amino acids are CASSKTGGMGTGQETQYF. Rearrangement joined TRBV11-2 to TRBJ2-5, and TRBD1 aligns with 10 junction nucleotides. The germline V gene encodes CDR1 SGHAT and CDR2 FQNNGV. From the cysteine up to the phenylalanine, the CDR3 has a length of 18 residues. Only the CDR3 part of the read is kept: 54 bases, read in frame from the first base. Here V drops 5 bases and J drops 2 bases, and the junction holds 14 bases not matched to any gene.